This is a list of T cell receptor beta chains from one sample in a study of shared clonotypes between healthy human individuals. Profiling relied on immunoSEQ multiplex PCR, and the TCRdb table lists in-frame clones only, not all of them. The table includes some 2.4 million clones, 80% to 95% detected once. Sample: naive CD4+ T cells from PBMCs. Source of these receptors: a man aged 18 to 30 in good health. Some clones in this sample may be carry-over from other donors' samples. The CDR3 runs from the conserved cysteine through the conserved F or W. The D gene is left open where the match is weak. A clone size is listed for some rows: how often the clone was seen (once, few, many), or a class if it is expanded.

TRBJ2-7 | TRBV28 | NA | 14 | NA | CASSLGRISYEQYF | TGTGCCAGCAGTTTGGGTAGAATCTCCTACGAGCAGTACTTC
TRBJ1-5 | TRBV2 | NA | 14 | NA | CASSESAGDQPQHF | TGTGCCAGCAGTGAATCGGCCGGGGATCAGCCCCAGCATTTT
TRBJ2-5 | TRBV10-3 | TRBD1 | 13 | NA | CAITPGQGETQYF | TGTGCCATCACCCCGGGACAGGGGGAGACCCAGTACTTC
TRBJ1-5 | TRBV28 | NA | 19 | NA | CASSLPPFMAVDSNQPQHF | TGTGCCAGCAGTCTCCCCCCTTTCATGGCAGTAGATAGCAATCAGCCCCAGCATTTT
TRBJ2-1 | TRBV6-5 | TRBD2 | 16 | NA | CASSYIRASGINEQFF | TGTGCCAGCAGTTACATTCGGGCTAGCGGGATTAATGAGCAGTTCTTC
TRBJ2-1 | TRBV4-3 | TRBD1 | 15 | NA | CASSQGGGNSNEQFF | TGCGCCAGCAGCCAAGGAGGGGGCAACTCCAATGAGCAGTTCTTC
TRBJ2-7 | TRBV28 | NA | 12 | NA | CASNNPPYEQYF | TGTGCCAGCAATAACCCCCCCTACGAGCAGTACTTC
TRBJ2-7 | TRBV28 | TRBD2 | 16 | NA | CASSLGGLADPYEQYF | TGTGCCAGCAGTTTAGGGGGACTAGCGGACCCCTACGAGCAGTACTTC
TRBJ2-7 | TRBV5-4 | NA | 15 | NA | CASSPDAGAYYEQYF | TGTGCCAGCAGCCCCGACGCGGGGGCCTACTACGAGCAGTACTTC
TRBJ2-3 | TRBV29-1 | TRBD1 | 13 | NA | CSVDLRGTDTQYF | TGCAGCGTTGATCTCAGGGGGACAGATACGCAGTATTTT
TRBJ1-3 | TRBV5-1 | NA | 13 | NA | CASSPDSGNTIYF | TGCGCCAGCAGCCCGGACAGCGGAAACACCATATATTTT
TRBJ2-4 | TRBV28 | TRBD1 | 17 | NA | CASSLEGQGAGKNIQYF | TGTGCCAGCAGTTTAGAGGGACAGGGGGCGGGCAAAAACATTCAGTACTTC
TRBJ1-1 | TRBV14 | NA | 13 | NA | CASSQELGTEAFF | TGTGCCAGCAGCCAAGAATTGGGGACTGAAGCTTTCTTT
TRBJ2-7 | TRBV6-1 | TRBD1 | 14 | NA | CASSEVQGVYEQYF | TGTGCCAGCAGTGAAGTACAGGGGGTCTACGAGCAGTACTTC
TRBJ2-3 | TRBV4-1 | NA | 15 | NA | CASSTLAGNTDTQYF | TGCGCCAGCAGCACCCTCGCGGGGAACACAGATACGCAGTATTTT
TRBJ1-2 | TRBV19 | TRBD1 | 15 | NA | CASSTPGQGNYGYTF | TGTGCCAGTAGTACCCCCGGACAGGGTAACTATGGCTACACCTTC
TRBJ2-1 | TRBV18 | NA | 13 | NA | CASSPDPYNEQFF | TGTGCCAGCTCTCCCGACCCATACAATGAGCAGTTCTTC
TRBJ1-1 | TRBV7-2 | NA | 13 | few | CASSLARNTEAFF | TGTGCCAGCAGCTTAGCCAGGAACACTGAAGCTTTCTTT
TRBJ2-7 | TRBV9 | NA | 15 | NA | CASSAHRGGSYEQYF | TGTGCCAGCAGCGCGCACAGGGGGGGATCCTACGAGCAGTACTTC
TRBJ1-4 | TRBV28 | TRBD1 | 16 | NA | CASSSTQGADGEKLFF | TGTGCCAGCAGTTCAACACAGGGGGCTGATGGTGAAAAACTGTTTTTT
TRBJ1-4 | TRBV19 | NA | 15 | once | CASSLDGTTNEKLFF | TGTGCCAGTAGCTTGGACGGGACAACTAATGAAAAACTGTTTTTT
TRBJ2-7 | TRBV5-4 | NA | 13 | NA | CASSLGVYYEQYF | TGTGCCAGCAGCTTAGGGGTTTACTACGAGCAGTACTTC
TRBJ2-2 | TRBV11-2 | TRBD2 | 18 | NA | CASSSAPGLANWTGELFF | TGTGCCAGCAGCTCAGCCCCGGGACTAGCCAATTGGACCGGGGAGCTGTTTTTT
TRBJ2-3 | TRBV11-1 | NA | 14 | NA | CASSLERRTDTQYF | TGTGCCAGCAGCTTAGAGAGACGGACAGATACGCAGTATTTT
TRBJ2-7 | TRBV6-5 | NA | 13 | once | CASSYLGNYEQYF | TGTGCCAGCAGTTACCTAGGGAACTACGAGCAGTACTTC
TRBJ1-5 | TRBV7-2 | TRBD1 | 17 | NA | CASSLGYRGRSNQPQHF | TGTGCCAGCAGCTTAGGGTACAGGGGGCGGAGCAATCAGCCCCAGCATTTT